This is a list of T cell receptor beta chains from one sample in a study of CD8+CD57+ T cells in acquired aplastic anemia. TCRdb itself ran the reads through MiXCR, one entry per CDR3 protein. The sample consists of more than 100,000 distinct CDR3 sequences, 35% to 50% of them appearing once. Source material: sorted CD4+, CD8+, or CD8+CD57+ T cells (not recorded which) from PBMCs. The receptors originated from a human donor in good health, serving as a control. Both conserved end residues are part of each CDR3. D genes are given only for firm matches. Clone size appears in some rows only: once, few, many, or a class for an expanded clone.

d_call	clone_size	v_call	j_call	cdr3_nt	cdr3_aa
-	many	TRBV7-8	TRBJ2-5	TGTGCCAGCAGCCGCGGACGGATTATCCAAGAGACCCAGTACTTC	CASSRGRIIQETQYF
-	many	TRBV20-1	TRBJ2-1	TGCAGTGCTAGTGAGGGTTCCTCCTACAATGAGCAGTTCTTC	CSASEGSSYNEQFF
-	-	TRBV7-6	TRBJ2-3	TGTGCCAGCGGCTTAGACGGCAGGAGCACAGATACGCAGTATTTC	CASGLDGRSTDTQYF
-	once	TRBV19	TRBJ1-3	TGTGCCAGTAGTCCCTCGACGGACTCTTTGTACACCATATATTTT	CASSPSTDSLYTIYF
-	-	TRBV2	TRBJ1-5	TGTGCCAGCAGCGAACGGGGAATAGGAAATCAGCCCCAGCATTTT	CASSERGIGNQPQHF
-	-	TRBV5-1	TRBJ2-4	TGCGCCAGCAGCCCTGGACTACTAGCCAAAAACATTCAGTACTTC	CASSPGLLAKNIQYF
-	-	TRBV2	TRBJ2-5	TGTGCCAGCAGTGTGCGCTCAGGGTTAGAGACCCAGTACTTC	CASSVRSGLETQYF
-	many	TRBV7-9	TRBJ2-1	TGTGCCAGCAGCTTCGCCAGGGAAAATGAGCAGTTCTTC	CASSFARENEQFF
-	once	TRBV2	TRBJ1-3	TGTGCCAGCAGTGAAGTTTGGGGAAGAAACACCATATATTTT	CASSEVWGRNTIYF
-	-	TRBV19	TRBJ1-3	TGTGCCCCGGACAGCTCTGGAAACACCATATATTTT	CAPDSSGNTIYF
-	-	TRBV20-1	TRBJ1-2	TGCAGTGCTAGCCCGGGGGCGACCATAGCTAACTATGGCTACACCTTC	CSASPGATIANYGYTF
TRBD1	many	TRBV6-4	TRBJ1-2	TGTGCCAGCAGCCGAGGACAGGGACCGAGTCGCTACACCTTC	CASSRGQGPSRYTF
-	many	TRBV9	TRBJ2-5	TGTGCCAGCAGCGTAGAGGGCCTGACCCAAGAGACCCAGTACTTC	CASSVEGLTQETQYF
-	-	TRBV29-1	TRBJ2-3	TGCAGCGTTGAAGTACTAGCCGGAGATACGCAGTATTTT	CSVEVLAGDTQYF
-	many	TRBV11-2	TRBJ1-1	TGTGCCAGCAGCTTTAGGTCGGGGGAGAACACTGAAGCTTTCTTT	CASSFRSGENTEAFF
-	-	TRBV5-6	TRBJ1-3	TGTGCCACGGGGACTCCCTCTGGAAACACCATATATTTT	CATGTPSGNTIYF
-	-	TRBV10-3	TRBJ2-3	TGTGCCACCAGTGATCTACACAGGGGGGGCCGCACAGATACGCAGTATTTT	CATSDLHRGGRTDTQYF
TRBD1	many	TRBV9	TRBJ1-3	TGTGCCAGCACAGTGGGACAGGCCCCTGGAAACACCATATATTTT	CASTVGQAPGNTIYF
-	medium-sized	TRBV2	TRBJ2-6	TGTGCCAGCAGTGGCTCTGGGGCCAACGTCCTGACTTTC	CASSGSGANVLTF
-	-	TRBV7-2	TRBJ2-4	TGTGCCAGCAGCTTAGCCAAAAACATTCAGTACTTC	CASSLAKNIQYF
TRBD1	many	TRBV24-1	TRBJ2-7	TGTGCCACCAGTGATACGGACAGGTCCTACGAGCAGTACTTC	CATSDTDRSYEQYF
TRBD1	-	TRBV10-3	TRBJ1-2	TGTGACAGCAGTGGGTCGACAGGGGGTGGCTATGGCTACACCTTC	CDSSGSTGGGYGYTF
-	-	TRBV5-1	TRBJ1-1	TGCGCCAGCCGATGGACAGATCCCACGGGGAACACTGAAGCTTTCTTT	CASRWTDPTGNTEAFF
-	-	TRBV7-8	TRBJ1-2	TGCGCCAGCAGCGTAGGGGCCAACTATGGCTACACCTTC	CASSVGANYGYTF
-	many	TRBV5-4	TRBJ2-7	TGTGCCAGCAGCTTAAATGGGGACCTTTTGTACTTC	CASSLNGDLLYF
-	-	TRBV20-1	TRBJ2-3	TGCAGCGGGATCGATACGCAGTATTTT	CSGIDTQYF
-	-	TRBV25-1	TRBJ2-3	TGTGCCAGCAGCAGGGACGGAGGCACGTATACGCAGTATTTT	CASSRDGGTYTQYF
-	many	TRBV10-3	TRBJ1-1	TGTGCCGTGTCAGGGGATGGCACTGAAGCTTTCTTT	CAVSGDGTEAFF
-	once	TRBV29-1	TRBJ1-1	TGCAGCGTGGAGCAGGGTACTGAAGCTTTCTTT	CSVEQGTEAFF
-	many	TRBV29-1	TRBJ2-7	TGCAGCGCCAAGGACAGCGCCTACGAGCAGTACTTC	CSAKDSAYEQYF
-	-	TRBV10-3	TRBJ1-2	TGTGCCATCAGGGGTTGGACGGTCTATGGCTACACCTTC	CAIRGWTVYGYTF
-	many	TRBV15	TRBJ2-4	TGTGCCACCAGCAGGTGGGCGGACATTCAGTACTTC	CATSRWADIQYF
-	many	TRBV7-7	TRBJ2-1	TGTGCCAGCAGCTTGGATGACTCCTACAATGAGCAGTTCTTC	CASSLDDSYNEQFF
-	-	TRBV19	TRBJ1-6	TGTGCCAGTAGTATTCAGTTGGGACGGGGTTCACCCCTCCACTTT	CASSIQLGRGSPLHF
-	many	TRBV29-1	TRBJ2-7	TGCAGCGTTCAAAAGAGGAACGAGCAGTACTTC	CSVQKRNEQYF
-	-	TRBV19	TRBJ1-1	TGTGCCAGCAGTTTACAACAGAACACTGAAGCTTTCTTT	CASSLQQNTEAFF
TRBD2	-	TRBV7-3	TRBJ2-1	TGTGCCAGCAGCTCCTTTCTAGCGGGAGAAAACAATGAGCAGTTCTTC	CASSSFLAGENNEQFF
-	once	TRBV7-6	TRBJ2-5	TGTGCCAGCAGCCCCCGGGCACGGGAGACCCAGTACTTC	CASSPRARETQYF
TRBD1	-	TRBV15	TRBJ1-2	TGTGCCACCAGCAGAAATACAGGGGCTAACTATGGCTACACCTTC	CATSRNTGANYGYTF
-	many	TRBV20-1	TRBJ2-1	TGCAGTGCTACCCCGTTGTCGGTAGCCTACAATGAGCAGTTCTTC	CSATPLSVAYNEQFF
-	-	TRBV5-1	TRBJ1-2	TGCGCCAGCAGCTTGGAAGGCCGAACGGGCTACACCTTC	CASSLEGRTGYTF
TRBD2	-	TRBV27	TRBJ2-3	TGTGCCAGCTCTGATAGCGGGGGGATGTCAGATACGCAGTATTTT	CASSDSGGMSDTQYF
-	many	TRBV20-1	TRBJ1-1	TGCAGTGCTAGATCAACCTCCAGGGGAGCTTTCTTT	CSARSTSRGAFF
-	-	TRBV4-3	TRBJ1-2	TGCGCCAGCAGCCAAGATAGGGAGACAAACTATGGCTACACCTTC	CASSQDRETNYGYTF
-	-	TRBV10-1	TRBJ1-2	TGCGCCAGCAGTGCAGCGGACGGTTATGGCTACACCTTC	CASSAADGYGYTF
-	few	TRBV10-3	TRBJ1-4	TGTGCCAGCAGTGAAGCGCTGGGGGGATCGGGTGAAAAACTGTTTTTT	CASSEALGGSGEKLFF
-	many	TRBV19	TRBJ1-5	TGTGCCAGTAGTGGCCTAGGCGGATGGGCGGGCAATCAGCCCCAGCATTTT	CASSGLGGWAGNQPQHF
TRBD2	few	TRBV12-3/TRBV12-4	TRBJ2-1	TGTGCCAGCAGTCGCCCCCCCCTACCCTTAGCGGGGGGGCGAAATGAGCAGTTCTTC	CASSRPPLPLAGGRNEQFF
TRBD2	many	TRBV5-1	TRBJ2-7	TGCGCCAGCAGCTTGGGCCTAGCGGGAAGGGGGAGCTCCTACGAGCAGTACTTC	CASSLGLAGRGSSYEQYF
-	-	TRBV29-1	TRBJ1-2	TGCAGCGTTGGGGGGCCGGAGGGCTACACCTTC	CSVGGPEGYTF
TRBD2	-	TRBV15	TRBJ2-1	TGTGCCACCAGCAGAGGGATGAGCGGGAGTACAGAGCAGTTCTTC	CATSRGMSGSTEQFF
-	many	TRBV2	TRBJ2-1	TGTGCCAGCAGTTCCGGGCCCTCCGGCTACAATGAGCAGTTCTTC	CASSSGPSGYNEQFF